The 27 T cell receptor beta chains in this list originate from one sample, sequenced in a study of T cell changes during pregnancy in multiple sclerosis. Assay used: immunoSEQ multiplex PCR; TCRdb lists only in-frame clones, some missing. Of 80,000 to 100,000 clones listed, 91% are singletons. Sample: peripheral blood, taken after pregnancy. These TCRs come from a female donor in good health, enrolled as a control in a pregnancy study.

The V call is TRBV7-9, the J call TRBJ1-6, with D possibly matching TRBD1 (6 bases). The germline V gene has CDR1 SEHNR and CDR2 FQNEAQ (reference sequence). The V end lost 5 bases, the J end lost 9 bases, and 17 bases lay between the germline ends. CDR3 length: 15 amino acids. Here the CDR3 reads CASSLWDTDGSPLHF. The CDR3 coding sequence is TGTGCCAGCAGCCTTTGGGACACGGACGGTTCACCCCTCCACTTT. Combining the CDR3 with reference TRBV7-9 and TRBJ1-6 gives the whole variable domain DTGVSQNPRHKITKRGQNVTFRCDPISEHNRLYWYRQTLGQGPEFLTYFQNEAQLEKSRLLSDRFSAERPKGSFSTLEIQRTEQGDSAMYLCASSLWDTDGSPLHFGNGTRLTVT.

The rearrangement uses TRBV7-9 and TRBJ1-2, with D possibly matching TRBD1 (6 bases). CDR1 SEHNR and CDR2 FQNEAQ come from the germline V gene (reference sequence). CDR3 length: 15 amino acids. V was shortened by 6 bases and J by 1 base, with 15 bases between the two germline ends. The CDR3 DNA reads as TGTGCCAGCAGACCATGGGACACACATAACTATGGCTACACCTTC. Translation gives CASRPWDTHNYGYTF.

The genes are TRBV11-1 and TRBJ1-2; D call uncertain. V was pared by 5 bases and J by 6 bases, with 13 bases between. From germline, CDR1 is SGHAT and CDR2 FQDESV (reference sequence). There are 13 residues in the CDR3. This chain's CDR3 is CASSPALTDGYTF. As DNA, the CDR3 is TGTGCCAGCAGCCCAGCGCTGACTGATGGCTACACCTTC.

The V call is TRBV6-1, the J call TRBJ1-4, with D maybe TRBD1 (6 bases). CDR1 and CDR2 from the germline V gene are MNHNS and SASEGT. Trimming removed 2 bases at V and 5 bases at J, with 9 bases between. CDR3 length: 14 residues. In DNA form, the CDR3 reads TGTGCCAGCAGTGAACACAGGGCGAATGAAAAACTGTTTTTT. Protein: CASSEHRANEKLFF.

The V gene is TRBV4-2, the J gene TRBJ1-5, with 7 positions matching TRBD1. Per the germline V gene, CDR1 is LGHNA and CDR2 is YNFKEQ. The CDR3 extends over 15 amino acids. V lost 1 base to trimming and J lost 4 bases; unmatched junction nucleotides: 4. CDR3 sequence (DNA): TGTGCCAGCAGCCAAGGTGCCAGGGGGAATCAGCCCCAGCATTTT. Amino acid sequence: CASSQGARGNQPQHF.

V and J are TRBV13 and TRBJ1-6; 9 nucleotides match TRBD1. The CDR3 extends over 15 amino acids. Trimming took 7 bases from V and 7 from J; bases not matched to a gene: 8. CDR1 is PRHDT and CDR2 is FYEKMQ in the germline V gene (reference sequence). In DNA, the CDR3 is TGTGCCAGCACCTTCGGGACAGGGAGGAATTCACCCCTCCACTTT. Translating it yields CASTFGTGRNSPLHF.

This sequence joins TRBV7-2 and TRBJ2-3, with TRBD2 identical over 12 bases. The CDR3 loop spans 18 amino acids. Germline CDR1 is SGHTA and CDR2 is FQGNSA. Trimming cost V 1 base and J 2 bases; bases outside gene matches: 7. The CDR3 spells CASSLVASGGGTTDTQYF. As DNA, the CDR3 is TGTGCCAGCAGCTTAGTGGCTAGCGGGGGGGGGACCACAGATACGCAGTATTTT.

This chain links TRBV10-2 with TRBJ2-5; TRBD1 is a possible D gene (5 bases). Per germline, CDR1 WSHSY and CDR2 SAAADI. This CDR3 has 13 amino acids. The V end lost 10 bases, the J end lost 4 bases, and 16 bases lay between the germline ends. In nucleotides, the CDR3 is TGCGCCACCTTCCCAGGGAAAGGAGAGACCCAGTACTTC. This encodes CATFPGKGETQYF.

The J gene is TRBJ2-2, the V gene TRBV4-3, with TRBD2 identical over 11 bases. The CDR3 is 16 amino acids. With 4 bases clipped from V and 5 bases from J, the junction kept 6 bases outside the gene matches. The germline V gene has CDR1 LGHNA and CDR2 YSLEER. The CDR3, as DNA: TGCGCCAGCAGCCCCATAGCGGGGGGGGGAACCGGGGAGCTGTTTTTT. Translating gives CASSPIAGGGTGELFF.

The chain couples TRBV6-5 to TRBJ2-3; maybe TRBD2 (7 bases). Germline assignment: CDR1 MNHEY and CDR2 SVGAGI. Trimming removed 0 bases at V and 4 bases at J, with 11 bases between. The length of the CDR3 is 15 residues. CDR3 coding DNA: TGTGCCAGCAGTTACTCTCGGGGGGCCTCAGATACGCAGTATTTT. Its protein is CASSYSRGASDTQYF.

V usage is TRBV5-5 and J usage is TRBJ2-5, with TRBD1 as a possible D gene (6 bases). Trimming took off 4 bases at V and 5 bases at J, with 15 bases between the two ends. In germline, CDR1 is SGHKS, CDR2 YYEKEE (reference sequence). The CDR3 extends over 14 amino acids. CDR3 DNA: TGTGCCAGCAGCGCCACAGGGCCTGGGGAGACCCAGTACTTC. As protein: CASSATGPGETQYF. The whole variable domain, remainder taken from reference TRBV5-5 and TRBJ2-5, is DAGVTQSPTHLIKTRGQQVTLRCSPISGHKSVSWYQQVLGQGPQFIFQYYEKEERGRGNFPDRFSARQFPNYSSELNVNALLLGDSALYLCASSATGPGETQYFGPGTRLLVL.

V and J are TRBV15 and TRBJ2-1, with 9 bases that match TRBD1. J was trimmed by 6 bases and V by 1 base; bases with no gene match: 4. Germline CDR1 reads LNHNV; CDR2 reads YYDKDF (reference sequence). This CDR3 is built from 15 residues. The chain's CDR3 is CATSRVQGARNEQFF. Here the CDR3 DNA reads TGTGCCACCAGCAGAGTACAGGGGGCGCGCAATGAGCAGTTCTTC.

CDR3 sequence (DNA): TGTGCCAGCAGCTCTGCACAGAACACTGAAGCTTTCTTT. Encoded protein: CASSSAQNTEAFF. The rearrangement links TRBV5-6 to TRBJ1-1; D remains unclear. This CDR3 has 13 amino acids. Germline V gene sequence: CDR1 SGHDT, CDR2 YYEEEE. V lost 3 bases and J 1 base, leaving 7 bases between the germline ends. Full variable domain (rest looked up from reference TRBV5-6 and TRBJ1-1): DAGVTQSPTHLIKTRGQQVTLRCSPKSGHDTVSWYQQALGQGPQFIFQYYEEEERQRGNFPDRFSGHQFPNYSSELNVNALLLGDSALYLCASSSAQNTEAFFGQGTRLTVV.

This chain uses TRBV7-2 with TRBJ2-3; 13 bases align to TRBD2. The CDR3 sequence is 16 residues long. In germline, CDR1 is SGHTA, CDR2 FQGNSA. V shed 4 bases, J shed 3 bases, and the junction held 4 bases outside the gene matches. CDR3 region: CASSSGTSGATDTQYF. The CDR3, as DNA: TGTGCCAGCAGCTCGGGGACTAGCGGGGCGACAGATACGCAGTATTTT.

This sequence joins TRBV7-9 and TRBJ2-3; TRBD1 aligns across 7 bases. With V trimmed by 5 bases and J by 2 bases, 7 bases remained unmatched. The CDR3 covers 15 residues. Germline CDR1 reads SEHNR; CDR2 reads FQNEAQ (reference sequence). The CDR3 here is CASSDGRGLTDTQYF. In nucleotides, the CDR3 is TGTGCCAGCAGCGATGGAAGGGGGCTCACAGATACGCAGTATTTT.

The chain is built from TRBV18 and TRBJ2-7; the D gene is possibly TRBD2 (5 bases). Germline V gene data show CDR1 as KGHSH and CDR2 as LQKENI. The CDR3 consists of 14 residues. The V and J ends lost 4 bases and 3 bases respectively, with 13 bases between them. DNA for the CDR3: TGTGCCAGCTCACTCGAGGGCGAGGACTACGAGCAGTACTTC. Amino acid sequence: CASSLEGEDYEQYF.

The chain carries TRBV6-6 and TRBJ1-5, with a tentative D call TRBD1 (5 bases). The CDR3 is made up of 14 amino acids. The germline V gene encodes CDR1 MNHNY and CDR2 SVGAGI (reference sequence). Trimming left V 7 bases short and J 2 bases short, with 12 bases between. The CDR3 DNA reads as TGTGCCAGCACTGGGGGGGGTGGCAATCAGCCCCAGCATTTT. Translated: CASTGGGGNQPQHF.

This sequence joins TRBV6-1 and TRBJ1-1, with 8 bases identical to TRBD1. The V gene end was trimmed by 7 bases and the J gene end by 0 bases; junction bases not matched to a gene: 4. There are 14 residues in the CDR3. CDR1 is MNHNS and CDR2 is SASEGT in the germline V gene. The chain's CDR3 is CASTGTGLNTEAFF. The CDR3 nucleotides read TGTGCCAGCACAGGGACAGGTTTGAACACTGAAGCTTTCTTT.

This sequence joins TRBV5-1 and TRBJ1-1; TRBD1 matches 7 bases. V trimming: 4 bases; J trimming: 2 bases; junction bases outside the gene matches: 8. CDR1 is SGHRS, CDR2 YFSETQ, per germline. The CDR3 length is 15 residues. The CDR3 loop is CASSQQQGINTEAFF. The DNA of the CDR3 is TGCGCCAGCAGCCAACAACAGGGGATAAACACTGAAGCTTTCTTT.

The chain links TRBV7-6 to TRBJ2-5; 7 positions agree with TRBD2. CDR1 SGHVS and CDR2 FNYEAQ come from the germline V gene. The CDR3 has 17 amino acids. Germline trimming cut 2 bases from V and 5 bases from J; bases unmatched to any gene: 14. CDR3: CASSLSRLAQSGETQYF. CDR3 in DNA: TGTGCCAGCAGCTTATCCAGACTAGCCCAATCGGGGGAGACCCAGTACTTC.

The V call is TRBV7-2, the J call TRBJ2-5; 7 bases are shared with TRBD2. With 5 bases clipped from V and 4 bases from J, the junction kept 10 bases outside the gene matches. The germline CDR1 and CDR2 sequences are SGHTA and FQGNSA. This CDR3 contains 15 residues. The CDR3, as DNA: TGTGCCAGCAGCCTATCAAGCGGGGCCCTAGAGACCCAGTACTTC. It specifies CASSLSSGALETQYF.

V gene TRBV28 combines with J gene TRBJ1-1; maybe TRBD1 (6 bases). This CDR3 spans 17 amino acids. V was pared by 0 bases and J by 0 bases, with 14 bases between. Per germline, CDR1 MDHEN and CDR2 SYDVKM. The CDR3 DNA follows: TGTGCCAGCAGTTTATGGGGGGGGCGGGGAATGAACACTGAAGCTTTCTTT. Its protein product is CASSLWGGRGMNTEAFF.

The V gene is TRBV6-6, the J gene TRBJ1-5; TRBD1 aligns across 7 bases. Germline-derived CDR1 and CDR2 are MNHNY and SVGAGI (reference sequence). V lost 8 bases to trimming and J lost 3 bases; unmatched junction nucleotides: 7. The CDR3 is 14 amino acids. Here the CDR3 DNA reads TGTGCCAGCTCCTTCAGGGGGACCAATCAGCCCCAGCATTTT. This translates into CASSFRGTNQPQHF.

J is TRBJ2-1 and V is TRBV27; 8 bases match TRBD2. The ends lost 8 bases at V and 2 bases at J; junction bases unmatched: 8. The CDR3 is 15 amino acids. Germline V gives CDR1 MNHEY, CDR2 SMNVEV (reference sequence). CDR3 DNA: TGTGCCAGCCGGACCGGGGGGGCAACCTACAATGAGCAGTTCTTC. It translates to CASRTGGATYNEQFF.

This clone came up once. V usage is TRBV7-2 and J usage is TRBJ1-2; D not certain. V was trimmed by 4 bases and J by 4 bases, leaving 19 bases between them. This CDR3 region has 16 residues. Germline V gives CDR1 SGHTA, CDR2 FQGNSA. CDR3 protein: CASSSKTRALGYGYTF. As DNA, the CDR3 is TGTGCCAGCAGCTCTAAAACGAGAGCACTAGGCTATGGCTACACCTTC.

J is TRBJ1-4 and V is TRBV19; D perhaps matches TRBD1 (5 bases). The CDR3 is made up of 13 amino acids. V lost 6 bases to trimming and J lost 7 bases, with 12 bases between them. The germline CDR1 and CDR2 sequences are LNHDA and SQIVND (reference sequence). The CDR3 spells CASSARRVEKLFF. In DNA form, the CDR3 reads TGTGCCAGTAGCGCCCGCAGGGTTGAAAAACTGTTTTTT.

Here the CDR3 reads CASSLGRSNQPQHF. Written as DNA, the CDR3 is TGTGCCAGCAGCCTCGGCAGGAGCAATCAGCCCCAGCATTTT. The chain has TRBV5-6 and TRBJ1-5; D uncertain. The germline gives CDR1 SGHDT, CDR2 YYEEEE. The CDR3 is 14 amino acids. V shed 4 bases and J shed 1 base, with 9 bases lying between them.